This T cell receptor beta chain was retrieved from a study of T cell repertoires in cytomegalovirus infection. Study-wide context: A matching HLA type, together with CMV infection, was signaled by public TCR beta signatures.

Ten or more counts support this clonotype. The antigen remains undetermined. TCRdb recomputed calls from the reads with MiXCR, one row per CDR3 protein. The repertoire has 45,000 to 50,000 distinct CDR3 sequences, 15% to 25% of them found once; the top ten carry around half. The germline V and J ends were trimmed by 2 bases and 6 bases, with 11 bases remaining between them. Germline V gives CDR1 LGHNA, CDR2 YSLEER. This CDR3 has 14 amino acids. Study findings and constraints: The cumulative frequency of public TCR beta families distinguished individuals who carried CMV together with the relevant HLA.

The genes are TRBV4-3 and TRBJ1-5; D call uncertain. The sequencing used CD8+ T cells from cultured PBMCs, collected from culture after CMV antigen stimulation. The clonotype comes from a human donor in good health (CMV status not recorded). Some clones in this sample may be carry-over from other donors' samples. DNA of the CDR3: TGCGCCAGCAGCCAATCGGCATGGGGTCAGCCCCAGCATTTT. Translation gives CASSQSAWGQPQHF.